What follows are 22 T cell receptor beta chains derived from one specimen sequenced in a study of OX40 agonist ivuxolimab in advanced cancers. TCRdb's table, derived via immunoSEQ multiplex PCR, lists solely in-frame clones and lacks some. The sample carries roughly 70,000 clones, roughly nine tenths recorded once. The sample was CD4+ or CD8+ T cells sorted from blood, taken in a trial of the OX40 agonist ivuxolimab. The receptors here all came from an adult with an advanced solid tumor such as melanoma, head and neck, liver or kidney cancer.

This rearrangement joins TRBV6-5 to TRBJ1-1; D is unresolved. CDR3 size: 16 residues. Trimming pared 3 bases from V and 3 bases from J, leaving 17 bases between. Germline V gene sequence: CDR1 MNHEY, CDR2 SVGAGI. Here the CDR3 reads CASSYSYRFQDTEAFF. The CDR3 DNA reads as TGTGCCAGCAGTTATTCGTATCGCTTTCAAGACACTGAAGCTTTCTTT.

The chain links TRBV19 to TRBJ2-1; tentatively, D is TRBD1 or TRBD2 (6 bases each). Germline CDR1 and CDR2: LNHDA and SQIVND (reference sequence). Trimming left V 3 bases short and J 3 bases short, with 12 bases between. This CDR3 region has 15 residues. CDR3 in DNA: TGTGCCAGTAGTATCGGGGGCTCCTACTACAATGAGCAGTTCTTC. It translates to CASSIGGSYYNEQFF.

V gene TRBV10-3 combines with J gene TRBJ2-5, with 7 bases lining up with TRBD1. This CDR3 is 14 amino acids long. Unmatched junction bases numbered 8, after V lost 7 bases and J lost 3 bases. Per the germline V gene, CDR1 is ENHRY and CDR2 is SYGVKD. CDR3 sequence reads: CAITRRQGEETQYF. The CDR3 DNA reads TGTGCCATCACTAGACGACAGGGAGAAGAGACCCAGTACTTC.

This clone was seen more than once but under ten times. The chain uses TRBV7-6 and TRBJ2-7; D is ambiguous. V gave up 3 bases and J gave up 5 bases, with 11 bases separating them. Germline values: CDR1 SGHVS, CDR2 FNYEAQ. The CDR3 is made up of 13 amino acids. The CDR3 sequence is CASSFQINHEQYF. The CDR3 DNA follows: TGTGCCAGCAGCTTTCAAATTAACCACGAGCAGTACTTC.

V and J are TRBV19 and TRBJ1-3, with 7 bases identical to TRBD1. This CDR3 has 15 residues. The germline V gene has CDR1 LNHDA and CDR2 SQIVND (reference sequence). After removal of 4 bases from V and 7 bases from J, the junction contained 10 bases not matched to a gene. CDR3 DNA: TGTGCCAGTAGTACCCAACGGACAGGACTGAACACCATATATTTT. Its protein product is CASSTQRTGLNTIYF.

The chain joins TRBV4-1 to TRBJ1-1; D might be TRBD1 (5 bases). Germline-derived CDR1 and CDR2 are MGHRA and YSYEKL. This CDR3 has 16 residues. V was shortened by 0 bases and J by 3 bases, with 14 bases between the two germline ends. The CDR3 bases are TGCGCCAGCAGCCAAGATGGCGGGGGGAGGGACACTGAAGCTTTCTTT. It is translated as CASSQDGGGRDTEAFF.

The chain links TRBV11-2 to TRBJ1-2; D is unclear. Per germline, CDR1 SGHAT and CDR2 FQNNGV. This CDR3 has 15 amino acids. V was clipped by 5 bases and J by 0 bases, with 13 bases between them. CDR3 in DNA: TGTGCCAGCAGCCCCAGGCGGATTTCTAACTATGGCTACACCTTC. Translating gives CASSPRRISNYGYTF.

The rearrangement joins TRBV5-5 to TRBJ1-2; D remains ambiguous. The CDR3 contains 15 residues. Germline V gene lookup returns CDR1 SGHKS and CDR2 YYEKEE (reference sequence). V shed 1 base and J shed 4 bases, with 14 bases lying between them. CDR3 residues: CASSLSEWSVYGYTF. The CDR3 coding sequence is TGTGCCAGCAGCTTGTCTGAGTGGTCGGTCTATGGCTACACCTTC.

This clone was counted once. The V gene is TRBV11-3, the J gene TRBJ2-1; maybe TRBD2 (6 bases). The CDR3 totals 20 residues. Germline CDR1 is SGHNT and CDR2 is YENEEA. Between the trimmed V and J ends, which lost 0 bases and 3 bases, there was a span of 24 bases. CDR3 sequence: CASSLEAAALAKRLYNEQFF. CDR3 bases: TGTGCCAGCAGCTTAGAGGCGGCGGCGCTAGCGAAAAGGCTCTACAATGAGCAGTTCTTC.

The chain combines TRBV7-9 with TRBJ2-2; D is possibly TRBD1 (5 bases). CDR3 length: 14 residues. Trimming took off 5 bases at V and 3 bases at J, with 10 bases between the two ends. Germline CDR1 reads SEHNR; CDR2 reads FQNEAQ (reference sequence). The CDR3 bases are TGTGCCAGCAGCCCCCGCAGGGACACCGGGGAGCTGTTTTTT. Translated: CASSPRRDTGELFF.

The V and J genes are TRBV2 and TRBJ1-5; unclear D gene. The CDR3 consists of 14 residues. V shed 2 bases and J shed 2 bases, with 7 bases lying between them. The germline V gene encodes CDR1 SNHLY and CDR2 FYNNEI. The CDR3 DNA reads as TGTGCCAGCAGTGAACGAACGGGCAATCAGCCCCAGCATTTT. As protein: CASSERTGNQPQHF. The full variable domain, completed using reference TRBV2 and TRBJ1-5, is EPEVTQTPSHQVTQMGQEVILRCVPISNHLYFYWYRQILGQKVEFLVSFYNNEISEKSEIFDDQFSVERPDGSNFTLKIRSTKLEDSAMYFCASSERTGNQPQHFGDGTRLSIL.

This clone was observed a few times. This chain connects TRBV5-1 to TRBJ1-5; D is uncertain. From germline, CDR1 is SGHRS and CDR2 YFSETQ. The CDR3 consists of 12 residues. Trimming cost V 4 bases and J 6 bases, with 8 bases left between them. The CDR3 here is CASSIMTQPQHF. Here the CDR3 DNA reads TGCGCCAGCAGCATTATGACTCAGCCCCAGCATTTT.

This sequence joins TRBV27 and TRBJ2-7, with D perhaps TRBD1 (6 bases). CDR1 is MNHEY, CDR2 SMNVEV, per germline (reference sequence). The CDR3 has 16 residues. Deletions cut 2 bases from V and 5 bases from J, with 19 bases between. CDR3 DNA sequence: TGTGCCAGCAGTTTAGAAGGGAAGGGGGAGTATCACGAGCAGTACTTC. Encoded protein: CASSLEGKGEYHEQYF.

The chain carries TRBV6-1 and TRBJ1-1; D possibly corresponds to TRBD1 (5 bases). Germline CDR1 MNHNS, CDR2 SASEGT. With 6 bases removed from V and 8 bases from J, the gap between germline ends came to 7 bases. CDR3 length: 10 amino acids. The CDR3 DNA sequence: TGTGCCAGCAGCAGGGCCGAAGCTTTCTTT. Translating gives CASSRAEAFF.

J is TRBJ2-3 and V is TRBV2, with 7 nucleotides matching TRBD1. J gave up 0 bases and V 9 bases, and 3 bases lay outside the gene matches. CDR1 SNHLY and CDR2 FYNNEI come from the germline V gene. The CDR3 covers 13 residues. DNA of the CDR3: TGTGCCAGGGACAGGCTTAGCACAGATACGCAGTATTTT. Protein product: CARDRLSTDTQYF.

The chain carries TRBV28 and TRBJ1-3; the D gene is possibly TRBD1 (5 bases). V was cut by 6 bases and J by 0 bases, with 12 bases left in between. The CDR3 is 15 residues long. Germline assignment: CDR1 MDHEN and CDR2 SYDVKM. DNA of the CDR3: TGTGCCAGCAGGGAGGGACCAGTCTCTGGAAACACCATATATTTT. Its protein is CASREGPVSGNTIYF.

The J gene is TRBJ2-7, the V gene TRBV30; 8 bases align to TRBD1. The CDR3 covers 13 residues. The V segment lost 7 bases and the J segment 4 bases; nucleotides outside the gene matches: 9. Germline assignment: CDR1 GTSNPN and CDR2 SVGIG (reference sequence). CDR3 nucleotide sequence: TGTGCCTATGGACAGGGCTTGATGTACGAGCAGTACTTC. Translated, it gives CAYGQGLMYEQYF. Looking up the rest from reference TRBV30 and TRBJ2-7 gives the full variable domain: SQTIHQWPATLVQPVGSPLSLECTVEGTSNPNLYWYRQAAGRGLQLLFYSVGIGQISSEVPQNLSASRPQDRQFILSSKKLLLSDSGFYLCAYGQGLMYEQYFGPGTRLTVT.

The chain carries TRBV27 and TRBJ1-5, with D unclear. Trimming removed 0 bases from V and 7 bases from J, with 10 bases in between. Germline V gene lookup returns CDR1 MNHEY and CDR2 SMNVEV (reference sequence). The CDR3 runs 14 residues. DNA for the CDR3: TGTGCCAGCAGTTTATCGAGGCAAGGGCAGCCCCAGCATTTT. It encodes CASSLSRQGQPQHF.

The chain uses TRBV6-5 and TRBJ2-2; 7 bases agree with TRBD1. The V and J ends lost 5 bases and 2 bases, in that order; junction bases with no gene match: 2. The germline V gene has CDR1 MNHEY and CDR2 SVGAGI. This CDR3 is built from 14 residues. Here the CDR3 reads CASSPGGNTGELFF. CDR3 coding DNA: TGTGCCAGCAGTCCAGGGGGTAACACCGGGGAGCTGTTTTTT.

The chain employs TRBV5-6 and TRBJ1-6; no firm D call. Trimming removed 4 bases at V and 4 bases at J, with 9 bases between. This CDR3 region has 14 residues. CDR1 SGHDT and CDR2 YYEEEE come from the germline V gene. CDR3 in amino acids: CASSLPVYNSPLHF. CDR3 DNA: TGTGCCAGCAGCCTCCCGGTTTATAATTCACCCCTCCACTTT.

Here the CDR3 reads CTSSQDHLAGDTGELFF. DNA for the CDR3: TGCACCAGCAGCCAAGATCACCTAGCGGGAGACACCGGGGAGCTGTTTTTT. J is TRBJ2-2 and V is TRBV1; TRBD2 is taken as the D call from the table, unchecked against the DNA. TRBV1 is a listed pseudogene. This CDR3 spans 17 amino acids.

Here the CDR3 DNA reads TGCGCCAGCGGACCTCAGGGATTCGGTCACGAGCAGTACTTC. It codes for CASGPQGFGHEQYF. The V call is TRBV5-1, the J call TRBJ2-7; the D gene is possibly TRBD1 (5 bases). In germline, CDR1 is SGHRS, CDR2 YFSETQ. This CDR3 contains 14 residues. With 7 bases removed from V and 5 bases from J, the gap between germline ends came to 19 bases.